Following are 6 T cell receptor beta chains from one sample sequenced in a study of blood T cell repertoires in COVID-19. The protocol was immunoSEQ multiplex PCR, while the TCRdb copy is restricted to in-frame clones and leaves out a portion. The sample holds about 48,000 clones, more than 75% seen once. The sequenced material came from peripheral blood. These receptors were taken from a woman aged 80 or over with COVID-19, enrolled during active disease.

The chain couples TRBV9 to TRBJ2-3, with TRBD1 matching 8 bases. The V segment lost 4 bases and the J segment 5 bases; nucleotides outside the gene matches: 6. This CDR3 has 14 residues. Per the germline V gene, CDR1 is SGDLS and CDR2 is YYNGEE. CDR3 region: CASSSGQVRDTQYF. The CDR3 DNA sequence: TGTGCCAGCAGCTCGGGACAGGTACGAGATACGCAGTATTTT.

The rearrangement uses TRBV6-4 and TRBJ1-1; maybe TRBD1 (5 bases). CDR1 MRHNA and CDR2 SNTAGT come from the germline V gene. There are 17 residues in the CDR3. V was clipped by 2 bases and J by 2 bases, with 18 bases between them. CDR3 DNA sequence: TGTGCCAGCAGTGACGGGTCCCGGGGGGGAAGAAACACTGAAGCTTTCTTT. Its protein is CASSDGSRGGRNTEAFF.

This clone was counted a few times. The chain has TRBV21-1 and TRBJ2-3; the tabulated D call, TRBD2, remains unverified against the DNA. TRBV21-1 is reported as a pseudogene. CDR3 length: 19 amino acids. CDR3 amino acids: CASSKDESAREGRTDTQYF. The CDR3 DNA reads TGTGCCAGCAGCAAAGATGAGAGTGCGCGGGAGGGCCGAACAGATACGCAGTATTTT.

The CDR3 spells CASSGPLGVNTEAFF. CDR3 DNA sequence: TGTGCCAGCAGTGGACCACTAGGCGTGAACACTGAAGCTTTCTTT. The chain has TRBV11-2 and TRBJ1-1; D gene uncertain. Per germline, CDR1 SGHAT and CDR2 FQNNGV. The CDR3 length is 15 residues. V gave up 6 bases and J gave up 0 bases, with 14 bases separating them.

This chain connects TRBV30 to TRBJ2-2, with D perhaps matching TRBD2 (5 bases). The CDR3 runs 18 residues. Trimming took 3 bases from V and 3 from J, leaving 23 bases between them. CDR1 and CDR2 from the germline V gene are GTSNPN and SVGIG (reference sequence). This chain's CDR3 is CAWRAVYGSALDTGELFF. In DNA form, the CDR3 reads TGTGCCTGGAGAGCGGTGTACGGTTCCGCCTTAGACACCGGGGAGCTGTTTTTT.

The chain combines TRBV24-1 with TRBJ2-3, with 8 bases that match TRBD2. From germline, CDR1 is KGHDR and CDR2 SFDVKD. The ends lost 1 base at V and 0 bases at J; junction bases unmatched: 17. There are 21 residues in the CDR3. CDR3 loop: CATSDFFTGTRNSTSTDTQYF. CDR3 coding DNA: TGTGCCACCAGTGATTTTTTCACCGGGACTAGGAACAGTACTAGCACAGATACGCAGTATTTT.